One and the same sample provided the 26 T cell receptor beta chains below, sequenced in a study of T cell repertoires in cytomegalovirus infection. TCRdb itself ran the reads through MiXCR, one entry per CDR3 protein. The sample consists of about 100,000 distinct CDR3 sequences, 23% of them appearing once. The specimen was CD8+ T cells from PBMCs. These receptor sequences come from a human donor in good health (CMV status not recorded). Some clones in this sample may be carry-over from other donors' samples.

The CDR3 here is CASSEVQGITEAFF. The CDR3 DNA reads as TGTGCCAGCAGTGAGGTACAGGGGATCACTGAAGCTTTCTTT. The chain joins TRBV25-1 to TRBJ1-1; 7 positions agree with TRBD1. The CDR3 extends over 14 amino acids. Germline V gene data show CDR1 as MGHDK and CDR2 as SYGVNS. Unmatched junction bases numbered 5, after V lost 3 bases and J lost 4 bases.

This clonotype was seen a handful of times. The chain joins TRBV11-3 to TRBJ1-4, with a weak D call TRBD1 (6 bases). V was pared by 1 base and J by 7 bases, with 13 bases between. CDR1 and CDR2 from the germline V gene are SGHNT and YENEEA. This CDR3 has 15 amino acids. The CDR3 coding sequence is TGTGCCAGCAGCTTAGCTCAGGGGAGAGGTGAAAAACTGTTTTTT. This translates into CASSLAQGRGEKLFF.

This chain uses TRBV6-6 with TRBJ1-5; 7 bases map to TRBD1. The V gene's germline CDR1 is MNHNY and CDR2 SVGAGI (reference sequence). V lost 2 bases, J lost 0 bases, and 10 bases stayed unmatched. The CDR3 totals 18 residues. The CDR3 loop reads CASSYPPTGRGSNQPQHF. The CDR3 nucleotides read TGTGCCAGCAGTTACCCTCCGACAGGGCGGGGTAGCAATCAGCCCCAGCATTTT.

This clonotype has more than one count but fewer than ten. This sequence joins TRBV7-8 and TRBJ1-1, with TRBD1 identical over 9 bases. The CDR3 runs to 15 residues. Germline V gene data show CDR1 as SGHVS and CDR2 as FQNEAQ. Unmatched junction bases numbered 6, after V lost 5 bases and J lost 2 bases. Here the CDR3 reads CASSITGGENTEAFF. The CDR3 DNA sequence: TGTGCCAGCAGCATTACAGGGGGCGAAAACACTGAAGCTTTCTTT.

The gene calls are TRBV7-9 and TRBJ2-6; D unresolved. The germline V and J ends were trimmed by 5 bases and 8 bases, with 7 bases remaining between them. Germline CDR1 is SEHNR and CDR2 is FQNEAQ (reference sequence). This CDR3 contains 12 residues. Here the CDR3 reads CASSQAPNVLTF. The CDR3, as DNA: TGTGCCAGCAGCCAAGCGCCCAACGTCCTGACTTTC.

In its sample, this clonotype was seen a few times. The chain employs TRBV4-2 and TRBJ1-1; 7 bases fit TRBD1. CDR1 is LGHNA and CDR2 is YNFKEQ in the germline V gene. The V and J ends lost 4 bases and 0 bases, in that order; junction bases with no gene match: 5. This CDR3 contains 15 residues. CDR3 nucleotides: TGTGCCAGCAGCCCTTTTACAGGGGTGAACACTGAAGCTTTCTTT. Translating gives CASSPFTGVNTEAFF.

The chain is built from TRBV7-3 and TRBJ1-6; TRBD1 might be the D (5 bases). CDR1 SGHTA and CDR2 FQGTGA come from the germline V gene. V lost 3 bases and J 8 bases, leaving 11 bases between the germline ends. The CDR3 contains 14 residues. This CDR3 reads CASSLTTAHSPLHF. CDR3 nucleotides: TGTGCCAGCAGCTTGACGACAGCACATTCACCCCTCCACTTT.

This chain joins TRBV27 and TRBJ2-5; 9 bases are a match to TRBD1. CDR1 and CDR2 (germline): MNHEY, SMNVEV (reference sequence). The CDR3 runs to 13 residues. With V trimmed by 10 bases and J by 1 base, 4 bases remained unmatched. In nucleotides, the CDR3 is TGTGCCACCTGGGACAGGGTCCAAGAGACCCAGTACTTC. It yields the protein CATWDRVQETQYF.

The CDR3 DNA reads TGTGCCAGCAGGAGCCAACTAGCGGGGGGGCCTGACGAGCAGTACTTC. Translated, it gives CASRSQLAGGPDEQYF. The V call is TRBV19, the J call TRBJ2-7; 13 bases match TRBD2. The ends lost 9 bases at V and 5 bases at J; junction bases unmatched: 13. This CDR3 contains 16 residues. Germline lookup yields CDR1 LNHDA and CDR2 SQIVND (reference sequence).

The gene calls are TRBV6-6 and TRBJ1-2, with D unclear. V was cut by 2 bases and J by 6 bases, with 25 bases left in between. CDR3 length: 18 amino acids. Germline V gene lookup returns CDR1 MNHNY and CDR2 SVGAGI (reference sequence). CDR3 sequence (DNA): TGTGCCAGCAGTTACGGCCCACGTGACTCAGATAGATATGATGGCTACACCTTC. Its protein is CASSYGPRDSDRYDGYTF.

This chain's CDR3 is CSANLDRNTGELFF. In nucleotides, the CDR3 is TGCAGTGCTAACTTGGACCGTAACACCGGGGAGCTGTTTTTT. This chain joins TRBV20-1 and TRBJ2-2; D remains ambiguous. CDR1 is DFQATT and CDR2 is SNEGSKA in the germline V gene (reference sequence). V shed 4 bases and J shed 2 bases, with 11 bases lying between them. The CDR3 loop spans 14 amino acids.

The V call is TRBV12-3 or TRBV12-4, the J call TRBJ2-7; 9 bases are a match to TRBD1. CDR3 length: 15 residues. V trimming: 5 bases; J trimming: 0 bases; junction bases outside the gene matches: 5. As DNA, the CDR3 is TGTGCCAGCAGTGACCGGGACAGGGCCTCCTACGAGCAGTACTTC. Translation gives CASSDRDRASYEQYF.

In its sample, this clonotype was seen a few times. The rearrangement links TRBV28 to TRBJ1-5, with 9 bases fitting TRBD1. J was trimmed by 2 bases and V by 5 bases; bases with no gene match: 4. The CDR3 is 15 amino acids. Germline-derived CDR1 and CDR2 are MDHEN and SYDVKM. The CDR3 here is CASSGRTGGNQPQHF. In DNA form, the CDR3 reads TGTGCCAGCAGTGGGAGGACAGGGGGCAATCAGCCCCAGCATTTT.

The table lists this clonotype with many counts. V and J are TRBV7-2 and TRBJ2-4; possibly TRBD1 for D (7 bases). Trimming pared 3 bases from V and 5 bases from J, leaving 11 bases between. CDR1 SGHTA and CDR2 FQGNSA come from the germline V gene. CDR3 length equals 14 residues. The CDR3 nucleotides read TGTGCCAGCAGCTTGGGCGGGACAGAAAACATTCAGTACTTC. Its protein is CASSLGGTENIQYF.

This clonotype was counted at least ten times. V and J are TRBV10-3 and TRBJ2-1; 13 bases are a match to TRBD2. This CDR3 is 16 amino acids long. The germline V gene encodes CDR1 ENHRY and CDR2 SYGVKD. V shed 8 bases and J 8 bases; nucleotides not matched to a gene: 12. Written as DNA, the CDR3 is TGTGCCATCGCCCCCGGGACTAGCGGGAATGAAGATGAGCAGTTCTTC. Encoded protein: CAIAPGTSGNEDEQFF.

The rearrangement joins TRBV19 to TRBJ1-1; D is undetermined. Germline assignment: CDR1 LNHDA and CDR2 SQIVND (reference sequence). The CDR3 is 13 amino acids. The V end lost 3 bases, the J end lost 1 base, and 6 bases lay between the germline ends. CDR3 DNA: TGTGCCAGTAGTATCGACGGGAACACTGAAGCTTTCTTT. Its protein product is CASSIDGNTEAFF.

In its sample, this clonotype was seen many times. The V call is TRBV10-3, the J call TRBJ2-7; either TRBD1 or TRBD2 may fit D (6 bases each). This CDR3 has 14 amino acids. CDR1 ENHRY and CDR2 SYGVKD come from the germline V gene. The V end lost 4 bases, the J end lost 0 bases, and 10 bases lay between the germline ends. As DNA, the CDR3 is TGTGCCATCAGTGGGGGGGACAACTCCTACGAGCAGTACTTC. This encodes CAISGGDNSYEQYF.

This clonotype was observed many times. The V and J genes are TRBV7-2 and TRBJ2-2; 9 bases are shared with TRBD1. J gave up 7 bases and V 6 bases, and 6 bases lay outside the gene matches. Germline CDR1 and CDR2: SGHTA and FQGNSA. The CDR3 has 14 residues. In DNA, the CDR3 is TGTGCCAGCAGTCTACAGGGGGCCGGCGGGGAGCTGTTTTTT. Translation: CASSLQGAGGELFF.

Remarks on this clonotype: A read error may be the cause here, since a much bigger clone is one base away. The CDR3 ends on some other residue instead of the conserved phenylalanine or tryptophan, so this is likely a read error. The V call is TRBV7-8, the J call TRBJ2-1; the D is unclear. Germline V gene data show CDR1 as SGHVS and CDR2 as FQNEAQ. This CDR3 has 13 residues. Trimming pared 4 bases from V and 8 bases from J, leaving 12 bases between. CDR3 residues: CASSYLKGDEQFS. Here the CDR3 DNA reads TGTGCCAGCAGCTATTTGAAGGGTGATGAGCAGTTCTCC.

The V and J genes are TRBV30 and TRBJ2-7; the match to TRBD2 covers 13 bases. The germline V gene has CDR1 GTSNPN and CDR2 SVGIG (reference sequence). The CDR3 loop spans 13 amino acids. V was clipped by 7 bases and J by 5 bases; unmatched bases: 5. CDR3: CASSGLAGDEQYF. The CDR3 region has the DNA TGTGCCTCATCAGGACTAGCGGGGGACGAGCAGTACTTC.

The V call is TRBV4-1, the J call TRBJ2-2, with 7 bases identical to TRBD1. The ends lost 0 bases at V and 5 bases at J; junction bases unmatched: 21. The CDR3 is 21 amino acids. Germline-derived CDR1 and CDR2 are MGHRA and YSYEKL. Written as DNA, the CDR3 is TGCGCCAGCAGCCAAGAGAGAATCTTGCAGGGTCCGGGCAGGGGGACCGGGGAGCTGTTTTTT. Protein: CASSQERILQGPGRGTGELFF.

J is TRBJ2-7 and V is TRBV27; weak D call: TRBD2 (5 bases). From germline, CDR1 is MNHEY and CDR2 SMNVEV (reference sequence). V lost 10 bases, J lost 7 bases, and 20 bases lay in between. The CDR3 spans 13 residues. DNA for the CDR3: TGTGCCACCAGGTCTGTGCTTTCGGGGGAGCAGTACTTC. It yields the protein CATRSVLSGEQYF.

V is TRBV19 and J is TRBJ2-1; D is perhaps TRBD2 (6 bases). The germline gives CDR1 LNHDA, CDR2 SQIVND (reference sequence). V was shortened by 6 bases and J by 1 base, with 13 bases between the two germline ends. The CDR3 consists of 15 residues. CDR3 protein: CASSPRRVSYNEQFF. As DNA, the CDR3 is TGTGCCAGTAGCCCACGGAGGGTTTCCTACAATGAGCAGTTCTTC.

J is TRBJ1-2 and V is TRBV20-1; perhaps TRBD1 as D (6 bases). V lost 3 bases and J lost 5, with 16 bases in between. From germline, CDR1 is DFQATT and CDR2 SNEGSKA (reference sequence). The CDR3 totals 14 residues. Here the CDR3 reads CSASRDTELYGYTF. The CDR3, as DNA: TGCAGTGCTAGTAGGGACACAGAGCTATATGGCTACACCTTC.

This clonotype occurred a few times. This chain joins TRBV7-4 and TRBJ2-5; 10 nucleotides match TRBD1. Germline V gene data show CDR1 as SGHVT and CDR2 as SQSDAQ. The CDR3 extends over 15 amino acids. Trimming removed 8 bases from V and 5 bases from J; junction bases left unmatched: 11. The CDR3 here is CASVRDRGFTETQYF. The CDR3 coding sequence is TGTGCCAGCGTGCGGGACAGGGGTTTCACGGAGACCCAGTACTTC.

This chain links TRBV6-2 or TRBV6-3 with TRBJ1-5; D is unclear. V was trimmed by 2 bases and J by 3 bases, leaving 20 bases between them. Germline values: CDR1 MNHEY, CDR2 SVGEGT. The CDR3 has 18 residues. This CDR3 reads CASSYRRAEGTINQPQHF. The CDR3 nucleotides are TGTGCCAGCAGTTACCGGCGAGCCGAGGGAACGATCAATCAGCCCCAGCATTTT.